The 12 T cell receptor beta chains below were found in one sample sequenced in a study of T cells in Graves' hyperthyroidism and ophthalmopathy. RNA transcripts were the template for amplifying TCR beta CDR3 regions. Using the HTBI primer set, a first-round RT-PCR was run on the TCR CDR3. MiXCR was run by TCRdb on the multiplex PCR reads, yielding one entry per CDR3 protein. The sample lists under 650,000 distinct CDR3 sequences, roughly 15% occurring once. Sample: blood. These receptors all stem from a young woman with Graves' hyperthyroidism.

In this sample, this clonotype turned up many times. The CDR3 DNA is TGTGCCAGCAGTTACTCGACTCCGCTAGCCACAGATACGCAGTATTTT. Encoded protein: CASSYSTPLATDTQYF. This chain joins TRBV6-5 and TRBJ2-3; TRBD2 is a possible D gene (5 bases). V was cut by 0 bases and J by 2 bases, with 12 bases left in between. This CDR3 region has 16 residues. Germline assignment: CDR1 MNHEY and CDR2 SVGAGI.

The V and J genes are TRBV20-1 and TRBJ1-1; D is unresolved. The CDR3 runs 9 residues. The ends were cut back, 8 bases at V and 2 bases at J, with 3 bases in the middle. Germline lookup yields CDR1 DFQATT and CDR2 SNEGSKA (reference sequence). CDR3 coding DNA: TGCAGTCCCAACACTGAAGCTTTCTTT. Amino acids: CSPNTEAFF.

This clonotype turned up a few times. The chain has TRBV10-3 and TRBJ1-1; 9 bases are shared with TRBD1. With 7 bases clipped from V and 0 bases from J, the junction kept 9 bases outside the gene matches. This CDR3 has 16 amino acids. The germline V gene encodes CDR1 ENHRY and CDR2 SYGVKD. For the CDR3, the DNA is TGTGCCATCAAAGGCGGACAGGGGACTATGAACACTGAAGCTTTCTTT. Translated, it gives CAIKGGQGTMNTEAFF.

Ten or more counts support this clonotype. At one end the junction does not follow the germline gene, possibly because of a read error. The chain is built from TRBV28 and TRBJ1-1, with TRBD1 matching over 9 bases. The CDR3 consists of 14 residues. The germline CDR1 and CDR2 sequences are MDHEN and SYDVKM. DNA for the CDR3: TGTGCCAGCACTTTACAGGGGGCCGGCACTGAAGCTTTCTTT. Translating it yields CASTLQGAGTEAFF.

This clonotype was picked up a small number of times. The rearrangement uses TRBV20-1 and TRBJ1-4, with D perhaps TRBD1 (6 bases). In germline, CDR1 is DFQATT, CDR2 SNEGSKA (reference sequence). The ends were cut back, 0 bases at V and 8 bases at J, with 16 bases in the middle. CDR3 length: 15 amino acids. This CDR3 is CSARDYRGAGEKLFF. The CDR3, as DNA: TGCAGTGCTAGAGATTATAGGGGGGCAGGGGAAAAACTGTTTTTT.

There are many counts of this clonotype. The CDR3 is CASRPPPYRSSYEQYF. The CDR3, as DNA: TGTGCCAGCAGACCTCCCCCGTACAGGTCCTCCTACGAGCAGTACTTC. V gene TRBV28 combines with J gene TRBJ2-7, with D possibly TRBD1 on 5 matching bases. From germline, CDR1 is MDHEN and CDR2 SYDVKM. Trimming took 6 bases from V and 0 from J, leaving 18 bases between them. This CDR3 is 16 amino acids long.

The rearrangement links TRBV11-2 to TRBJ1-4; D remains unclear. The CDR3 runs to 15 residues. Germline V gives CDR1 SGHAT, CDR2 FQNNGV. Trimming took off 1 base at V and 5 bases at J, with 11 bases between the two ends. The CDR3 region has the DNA TGTGCCAGCAGCTTAGGACCAGATACCAATGAAAAACTGTTTTTT. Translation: CASSLGPDTNEKLFF.

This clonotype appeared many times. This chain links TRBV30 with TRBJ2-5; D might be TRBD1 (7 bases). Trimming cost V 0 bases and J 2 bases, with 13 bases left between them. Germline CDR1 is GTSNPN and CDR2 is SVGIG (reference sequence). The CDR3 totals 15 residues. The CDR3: CAWSVRGTAQETQYF. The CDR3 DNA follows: TGTGCCTGGAGTGTACGGGGGACAGCACAAGAGACCCAGTACTTC.

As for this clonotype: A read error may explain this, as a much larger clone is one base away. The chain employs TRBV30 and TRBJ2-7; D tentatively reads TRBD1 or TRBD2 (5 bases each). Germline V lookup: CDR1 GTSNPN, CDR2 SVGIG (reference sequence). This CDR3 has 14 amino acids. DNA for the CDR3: TGTGCCTGGAGTGTACCAGGGACCGGACCCGAGCAGTCCTTC. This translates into CAWSVPGTGPEQSF.

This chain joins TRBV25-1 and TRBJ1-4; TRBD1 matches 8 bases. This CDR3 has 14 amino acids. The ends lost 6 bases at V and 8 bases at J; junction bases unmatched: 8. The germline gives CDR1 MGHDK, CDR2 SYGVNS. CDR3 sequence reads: CASRPDRGKEKLFF. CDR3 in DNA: TGTGCCAGCAGACCCGACAGGGGTAAAGAAAAACTGTTTTTT. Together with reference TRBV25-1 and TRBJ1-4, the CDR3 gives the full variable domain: EADIYQTPRYLVIGTGKKITLECSQTMGHDKMYWYQQDPGMELHLIHYSYGVNSTEKGDLSSESTVSRIRTEHFPLTLESARPSHTSQYLCASRPDRGKEKLFFGSGTQLSVL.

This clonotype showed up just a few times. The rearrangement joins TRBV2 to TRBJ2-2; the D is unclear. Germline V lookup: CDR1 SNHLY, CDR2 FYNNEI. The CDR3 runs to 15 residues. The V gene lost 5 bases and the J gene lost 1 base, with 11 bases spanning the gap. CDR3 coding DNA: TGTGCCAGCAGTTACAAACGCAGGAACACCGGGGAGCTGTTTTTT. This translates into CASSYKRRNTGELFF.

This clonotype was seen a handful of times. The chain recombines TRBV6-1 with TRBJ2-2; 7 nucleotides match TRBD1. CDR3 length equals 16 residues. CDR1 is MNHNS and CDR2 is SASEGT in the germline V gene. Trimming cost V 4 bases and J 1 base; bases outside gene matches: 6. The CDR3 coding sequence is TGTGCCAGCAGTGGGGGACAGATCATGAACACCGGGGAGCTGTTTTTT. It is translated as CASSGGQIMNTGELFF.